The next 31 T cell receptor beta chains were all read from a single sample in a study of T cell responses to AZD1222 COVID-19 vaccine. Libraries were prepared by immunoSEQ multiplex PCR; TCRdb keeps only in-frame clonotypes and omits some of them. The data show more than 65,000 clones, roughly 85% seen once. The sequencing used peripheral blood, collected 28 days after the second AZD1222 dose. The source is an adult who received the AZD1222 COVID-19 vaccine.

The CDR3 spells CASSNRGLLAKNIQYF. Written as DNA, the CDR3 is TGTGCCAGCTCAAACCGGGGCTTACTAGCCAAAAACATTCAGTACTTC. The chain carries TRBV27 and TRBJ2-4; the D gene could be TRBD1 or TRBD2 (5 bases each). This CDR3 region has 16 residues. CDR1 is MNHEY, CDR2 SMNVEV, per germline (reference sequence). Trimming took 8 bases from V and 0 from J, leaving 17 bases between them.

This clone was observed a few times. CDR3 amino acids: CASSIRPRHAEAFF. The CDR3 coding sequence is TGTGCCAGTAGTATTCGGCCCCGGCACGCTGAAGCTTTCTTT. The rearrangement links TRBV19 to TRBJ1-1; no definite D call. Trimming left V 3 bases short and J 6 bases short, with 14 bases between. The germline gives CDR1 LNHDA, CDR2 SQIVND (reference sequence). The CDR3 loop spans 14 amino acids.

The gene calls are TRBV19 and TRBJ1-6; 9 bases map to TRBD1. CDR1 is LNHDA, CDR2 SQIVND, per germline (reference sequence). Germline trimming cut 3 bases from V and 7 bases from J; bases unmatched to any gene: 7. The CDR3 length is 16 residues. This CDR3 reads CASSISPGQGNSPLHF. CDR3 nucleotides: TGTGCCAGTAGTATCAGCCCGGGACAGGGAAATTCACCCCTCCACTTT.

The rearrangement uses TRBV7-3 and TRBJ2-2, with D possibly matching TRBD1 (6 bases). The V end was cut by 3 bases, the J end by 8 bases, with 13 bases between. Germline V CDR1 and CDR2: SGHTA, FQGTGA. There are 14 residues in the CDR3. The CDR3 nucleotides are TGTGCCAGCAGCTTTTCCGACGGGACAGGGGAGCTGTTTTTT. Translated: CASSFSDGTGELFF.

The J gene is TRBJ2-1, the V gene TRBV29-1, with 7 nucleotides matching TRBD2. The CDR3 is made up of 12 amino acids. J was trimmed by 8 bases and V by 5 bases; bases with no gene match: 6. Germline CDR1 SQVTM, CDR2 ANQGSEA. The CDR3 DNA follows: TGCAGCGTTCGAGCGGGATGGGATGAGCAGTTCTTC. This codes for CSVRAGWDEQFF.

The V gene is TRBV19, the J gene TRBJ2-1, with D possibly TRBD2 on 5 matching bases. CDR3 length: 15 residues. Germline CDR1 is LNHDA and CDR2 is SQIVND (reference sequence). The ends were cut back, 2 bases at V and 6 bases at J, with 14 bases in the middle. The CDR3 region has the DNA TGTGCCAGTAGTATATCGGGGATAAGCGGCAATGAGCAGTTCTTC. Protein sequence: CASSISGISGNEQFF.

CDR3 bases: TGTGCCAGCAGTTCCGAGGTAACTAGCACAGATACGCAGTATTTT. This sequence encodes CASSSEVTSTDTQYF. The rearrangement joins TRBV27 to TRBJ2-3; D call uncertain. In germline, CDR1 is MNHEY, CDR2 SMNVEV (reference sequence). The CDR3 loop spans 15 amino acids. Trimming left V 4 bases short and J 0 bases short, with 11 bases between.

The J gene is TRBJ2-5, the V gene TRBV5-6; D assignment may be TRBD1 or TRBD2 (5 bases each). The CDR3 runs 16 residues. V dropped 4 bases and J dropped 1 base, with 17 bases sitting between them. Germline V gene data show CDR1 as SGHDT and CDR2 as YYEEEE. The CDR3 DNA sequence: TGTGCCAGCAGCCTGCTCCAGGGTGGGGGCCAAGAGACCCAGTACTTC. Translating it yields CASSLLQGGGQETQYF.

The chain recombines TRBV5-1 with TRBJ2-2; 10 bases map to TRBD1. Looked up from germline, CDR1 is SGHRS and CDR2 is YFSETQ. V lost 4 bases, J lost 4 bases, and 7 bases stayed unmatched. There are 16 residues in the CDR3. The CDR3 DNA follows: TGCGCCAGCAGCATGCGACAGGGGGCGGGCACCGGGGAGCTGTTTTTT. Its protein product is CASSMRQGAGTGELFF.

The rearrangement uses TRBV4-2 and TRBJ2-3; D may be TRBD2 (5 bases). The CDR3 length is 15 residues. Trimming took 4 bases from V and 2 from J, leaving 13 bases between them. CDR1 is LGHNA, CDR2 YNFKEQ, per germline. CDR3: CASSPSSDNTDTQYF. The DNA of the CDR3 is TGTGCCAGCAGCCCTAGCTCCGATAACACAGATACGCAGTATTTT.

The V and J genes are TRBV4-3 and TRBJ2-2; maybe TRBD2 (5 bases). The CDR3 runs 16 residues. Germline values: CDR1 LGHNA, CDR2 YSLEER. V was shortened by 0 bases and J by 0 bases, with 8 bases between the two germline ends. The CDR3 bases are TGCGCCAGCAGCCAAGAGATTAGCGCGAACACCGGGGAGCTGTTTTTT. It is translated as CASSQEISANTGELFF.

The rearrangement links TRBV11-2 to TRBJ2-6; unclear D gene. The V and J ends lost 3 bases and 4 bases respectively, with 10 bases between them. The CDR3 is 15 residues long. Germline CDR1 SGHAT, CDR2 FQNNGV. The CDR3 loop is CASSFGRNGANVLTF. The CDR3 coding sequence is TGTGCCAGCAGCTTCGGCAGGAACGGGGCCAACGTCCTGACTTTC.

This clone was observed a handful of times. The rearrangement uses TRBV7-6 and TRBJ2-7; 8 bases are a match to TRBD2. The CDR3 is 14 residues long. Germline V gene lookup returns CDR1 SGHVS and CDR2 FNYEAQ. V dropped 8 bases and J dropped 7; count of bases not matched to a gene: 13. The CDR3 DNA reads TGTGCCAGCGGACTTAGCGGGGACCCGGGGGAGCAGTACTTC. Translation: CASGLSGDPGEQYF.

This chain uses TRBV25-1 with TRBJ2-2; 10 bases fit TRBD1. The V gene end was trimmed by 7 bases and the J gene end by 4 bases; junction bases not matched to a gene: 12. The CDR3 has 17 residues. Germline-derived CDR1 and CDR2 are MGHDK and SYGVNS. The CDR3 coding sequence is TGTGCCAGCACTCCGGGACAGGGGCCTTCGGGCACCGGGGAGCTGTTTTTT. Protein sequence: CASTPGQGPSGTGELFF.

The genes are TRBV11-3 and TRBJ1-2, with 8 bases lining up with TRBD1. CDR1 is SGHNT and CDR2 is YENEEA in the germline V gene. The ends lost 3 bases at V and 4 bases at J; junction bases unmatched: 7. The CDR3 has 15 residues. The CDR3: CASSLPSGQAYGYTF. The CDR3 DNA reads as TGTGCCAGCAGCTTGCCCTCGGGACAGGCCTATGGCTACACCTTC.

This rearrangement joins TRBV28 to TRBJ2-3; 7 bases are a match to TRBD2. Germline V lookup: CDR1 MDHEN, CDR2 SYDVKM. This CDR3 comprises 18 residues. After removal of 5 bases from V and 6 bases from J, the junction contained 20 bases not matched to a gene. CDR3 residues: CASSLTLRTRLGRDTQYF. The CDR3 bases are TGTGCCAGCAGTCTTACCCTCCGGACTAGATTGGGGAGGGATACGCAGTATTTT.

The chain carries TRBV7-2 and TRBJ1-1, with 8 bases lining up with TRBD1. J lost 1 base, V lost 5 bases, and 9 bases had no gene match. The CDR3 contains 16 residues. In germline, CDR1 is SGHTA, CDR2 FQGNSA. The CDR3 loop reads CASSPRTGRANTEAFF. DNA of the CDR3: TGTGCCAGCAGCCCCCGGACAGGGAGGGCGAACACTGAAGCTTTCTTT.

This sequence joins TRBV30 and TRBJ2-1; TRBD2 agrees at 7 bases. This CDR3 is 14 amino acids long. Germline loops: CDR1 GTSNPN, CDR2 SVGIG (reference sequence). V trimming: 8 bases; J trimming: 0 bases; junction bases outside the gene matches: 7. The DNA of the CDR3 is TGTGCCCTCGGGAGGCGCCGCTCCTACAATGAGCAGTTCTTC. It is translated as CALGRRRSYNEQFF.

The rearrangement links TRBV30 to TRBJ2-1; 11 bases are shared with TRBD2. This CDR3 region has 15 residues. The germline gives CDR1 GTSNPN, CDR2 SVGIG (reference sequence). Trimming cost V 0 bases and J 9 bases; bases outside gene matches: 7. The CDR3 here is CAWSVIAGGPGEQFF. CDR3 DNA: TGTGCCTGGAGTGTTATAGCGGGGGGGCCGGGTGAGCAGTTCTTC. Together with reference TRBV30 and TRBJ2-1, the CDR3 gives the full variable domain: SQTIHQWPATLVQPVGSPLSLECTVEGTSNPNLYWYRQAAGRGLQLLFYSVGIGQISSEVPQNLSASRPQDRQFILSSKKLLLSDSGFYLCAWSVIAGGPGEQFFGPGTRLTVL.

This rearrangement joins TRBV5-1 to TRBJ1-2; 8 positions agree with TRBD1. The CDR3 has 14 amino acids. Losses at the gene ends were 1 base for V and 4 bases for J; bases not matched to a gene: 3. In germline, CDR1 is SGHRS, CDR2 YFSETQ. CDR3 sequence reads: CASSLYRGTYGYTF. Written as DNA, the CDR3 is TGCGCCAGCAGCTTGTACAGGGGGACCTATGGCTACACCTTC.

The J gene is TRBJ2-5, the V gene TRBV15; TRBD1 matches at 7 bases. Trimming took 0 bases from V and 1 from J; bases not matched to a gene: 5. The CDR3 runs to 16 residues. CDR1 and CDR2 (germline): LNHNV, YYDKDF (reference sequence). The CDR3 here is CATSREDRTVQETQYF. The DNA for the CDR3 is TGTGCCACCAGCAGAGAGGACAGGACAGTCCAAGAGACCCAGTACTTC.

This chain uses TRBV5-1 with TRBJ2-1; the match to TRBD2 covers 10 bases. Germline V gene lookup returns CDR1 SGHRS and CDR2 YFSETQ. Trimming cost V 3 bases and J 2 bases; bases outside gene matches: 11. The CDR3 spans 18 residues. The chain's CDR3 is CASSSSLATSGTYNEQFF. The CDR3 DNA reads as TGCGCCAGCAGCTCCTCATTGGCCACTAGCGGGACCTACAATGAGCAGTTCTTC.

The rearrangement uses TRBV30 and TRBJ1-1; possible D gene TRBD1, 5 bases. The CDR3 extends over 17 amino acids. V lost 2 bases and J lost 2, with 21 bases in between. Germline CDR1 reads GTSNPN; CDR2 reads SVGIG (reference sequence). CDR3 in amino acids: CAWSPKEAGTLNTEAFF. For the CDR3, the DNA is TGTGCCTGGAGTCCAAAAGAGGCCGGGACTCTCAACACTGAAGCTTTCTTT.

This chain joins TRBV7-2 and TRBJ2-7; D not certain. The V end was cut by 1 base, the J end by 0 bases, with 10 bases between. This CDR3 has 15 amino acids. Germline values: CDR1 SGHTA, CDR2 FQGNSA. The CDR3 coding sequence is TGTGCCAGCAGCTTAGTAGGCAGGAACTCCTACGAGCAGTACTTC. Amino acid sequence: CASSLVGRNSYEQYF. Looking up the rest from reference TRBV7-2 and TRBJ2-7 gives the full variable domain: GAGVSQSPSNKVTEKGKDVELRCDPISGHTALYWYRQSLGQGLEFLIYFQGNSAPDKSGLPSDRFSAERTGGSVSTLTIQRTQQEDSAVYLCASSLVGRNSYEQYFGPGTRLTVT.

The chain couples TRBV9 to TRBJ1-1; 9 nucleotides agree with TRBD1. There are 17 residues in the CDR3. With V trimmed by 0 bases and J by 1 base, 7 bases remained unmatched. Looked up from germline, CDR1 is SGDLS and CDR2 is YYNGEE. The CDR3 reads CASSVGPSGQGNTEAFF. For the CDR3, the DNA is TGTGCCAGCAGCGTAGGCCCTTCGGGACAGGGGAACACTGAAGCTTTCTTT.

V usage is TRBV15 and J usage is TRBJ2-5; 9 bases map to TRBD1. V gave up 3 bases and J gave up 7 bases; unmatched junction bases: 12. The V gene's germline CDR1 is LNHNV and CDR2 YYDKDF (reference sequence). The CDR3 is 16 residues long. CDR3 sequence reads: CATSSLRDRDWRTQYF. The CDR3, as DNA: TGTGCCACCAGCAGTCTCCGGGACAGGGATTGGCGGACCCAGTACTTC.

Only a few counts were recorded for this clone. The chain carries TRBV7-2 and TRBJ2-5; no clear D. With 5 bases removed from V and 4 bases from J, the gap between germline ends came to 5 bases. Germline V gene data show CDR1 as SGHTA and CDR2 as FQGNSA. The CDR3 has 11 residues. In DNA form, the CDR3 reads TGTGCCAGCAGCCAAGGAGAGACCCAGTACTTC. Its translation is CASSQGETQYF.

The CDR3 nucleotides are TGCAGTGCTAGTTTCCAGAGCTACCGCACAGATACGCAGTATTTT. This gives the protein CSASFQSYRTDTQYF. V usage is TRBV20-1 and J usage is TRBJ2-3; D not certain. The germline V gene has CDR1 DFQATT and CDR2 SNEGSKA (reference sequence). The V end lost 3 bases, the J end lost 1 base, and 14 bases lay between the germline ends. The CDR3 loop spans 15 amino acids.

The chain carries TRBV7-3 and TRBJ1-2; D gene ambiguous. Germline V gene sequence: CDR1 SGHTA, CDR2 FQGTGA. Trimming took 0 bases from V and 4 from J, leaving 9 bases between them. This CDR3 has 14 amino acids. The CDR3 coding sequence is TGTGCCAGCAGCTTAACGTTCCAGAGCTATGGCTACACCTTC. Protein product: CASSLTFQSYGYTF.

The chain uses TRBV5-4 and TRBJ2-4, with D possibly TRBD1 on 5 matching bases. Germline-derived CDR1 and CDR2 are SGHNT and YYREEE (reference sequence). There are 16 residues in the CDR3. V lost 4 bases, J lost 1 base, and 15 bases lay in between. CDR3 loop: CASSTDSRGAKNIQYF. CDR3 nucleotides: TGTGCCAGCAGCACCGACAGCCGTGGGGCCAAAAACATTCAGTACTTC. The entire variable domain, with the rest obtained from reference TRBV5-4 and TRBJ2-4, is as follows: ETGVTQSPTHLIKTRGQQVTLRCSSQSGHNTVSWYQQALGQGPQFIFQYYREEENGRGNFPPRFSGLQFPNYSSELNVNALELDDSALYLCASSTDSRGAKNIQYFGAGTRLSVL.

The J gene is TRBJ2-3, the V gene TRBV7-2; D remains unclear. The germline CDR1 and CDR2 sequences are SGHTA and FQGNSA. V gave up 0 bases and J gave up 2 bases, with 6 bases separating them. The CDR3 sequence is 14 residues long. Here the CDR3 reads CASSLAGYTDTQYF. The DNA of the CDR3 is TGTGCCAGCAGCTTAGCGGGGTACACAGATACGCAGTATTTT.